Below, 25 T cell receptor beta chains from the same sample are listed, as sequenced in a study of Graves' ophthalmopathy and Graves' hyperthyroidism. The authors amplified TCR beta CDR3 regions from RNA transcripts. Amplification began with first-round RT-PCR using HTBI primers, then second-round multiplex PCR was performed. One entry per CDR3 protein, called by TCRdb with MiXCR from the multiplex PCR reads. Of around 1,200,000 distinct CDR3 sequences listed, less than 45% are singletons. The sample taken for sequencing was peripheral blood or thyroid tissue (not recorded which). These receptors originate from an adult man with Graves' hyperthyroidism.

In regard to this clonotype: It may be a read error: a sequence one base away is much more abundant. This rearrangement joins TRBV19 to TRBJ1-3; D might be TRBD1 (5 bases). CDR1 and CDR2 from the germline V gene are LNHDA and SQIVND (reference sequence). The length of the CDR3 is 17 residues. CDR3 in DNA: TGTGCCAGTAGCCGCGAACCAGGGTACGCTTCTGGAAACACCACATATTTT. Protein product: CASSREPGYASGNTTYF.

This clonotype was found a few times. The rearrangement uses TRBV14 and TRBJ2-2; D unresolved. Per germline, CDR1 SGHDN and CDR2 FVKESK. V was trimmed by 0 bases and J by 6 bases, leaving 11 bases between them. This CDR3 contains 15 residues. Written as DNA, the CDR3 is TGTGCCAGCAGCCAAGATTTTCTGGCCGCCGGGGAGCTGTTTTTT. Residues: CASSQDFLAAGELFF.

V usage is TRBV20-1 and J usage is TRBJ2-7; 13 bases align to TRBD2. V lost 6 bases and J lost 2; bases outside the gene matches: 7. The germline V gene encodes CDR1 DFQATT and CDR2 SNEGSKA (reference sequence). The CDR3 contains 15 residues. The CDR3 loop reads CSARTSGSLPYEQYF. CDR3 coding DNA: TGCAGTGCAAGGACTAGCGGGAGTCTCCCCTACGAGCAGTACTTC.

This clonotype was counted ten times or more. CDR3 sequence reads: CATSRDVRFSLYEQYF. In DNA, the CDR3 is TGTGCCACCAGCAGAGATGTACGGTTCTCCCTGTACGAGCAGTACTTC. The genes are TRBV15 and TRBJ2-7; D remains ambiguous. V shed 0 bases and J shed 4 bases, with 16 bases lying between them. The germline gives CDR1 LNHNV, CDR2 YYDKDF (reference sequence). The CDR3 is made up of 16 amino acids.

This clonotype has ten or more counts. The rearrangement links TRBV10-3 to TRBJ1-3; possibly TRBD1 for D (6 bases). This CDR3 region has 15 residues. V lost 10 bases to trimming and J lost 4 bases, with 20 bases between them. CDR1 is ENHRY and CDR2 is SYGVKD in the germline V gene. This CDR3 reads CATRQERAGGNTIYF. Written as DNA, the CDR3 is TGTGCCACACGACAGGAACGGGCAGGGGGAAACACCATATATTTT.

At least ten counts were recorded for this clonotype. V is TRBV5-1 and J is TRBJ2-7; 7 nucleotides agree with TRBD2. The ends lost 4 bases at V and 3 bases at J; junction bases unmatched: 13. This CDR3 contains 16 residues. In germline, CDR1 is SGHRS, CDR2 YFSETQ. CDR3 loop: CASSRRAGDFDYEQYF. In DNA, the CDR3 is TGCGCCAGCAGCCGACGTGCGGGAGATTTCGACTACGAGCAGTACTTC. Using reference TRBV5-1 and TRBJ2-7 for the parts outside the CDR3, the full variable domain is KAGVTQTPRYLIKTRGQQVTLSCSPISGHRSVSWYQQTPGQGLQFLFEYFSETQRNKGNFPGRFSGRQFSNSRSEMNVSTLELGDSALYLCASSRRAGDFDYEQYFGPGTRLTVT.

This clonotype showed up just a few times. The chain is built from TRBV29-1 and TRBJ2-5, with 12 bases matching TRBD2. V was pared by 6 bases and J by 2 bases, with 7 bases of the junction left unmatched. CDR1 and CDR2 from the germline V gene are SQVTM and ANQGSEA. The CDR3 runs 15 residues. CDR3 sequence reads: CSVRTSGVIQETQYF. The CDR3 DNA is TGCAGCGTCCGGACTAGCGGGGTGATACAAGAGACCCAGTACTTC.

This clonotype appeared many times. The J gene is TRBJ2-7, the V gene TRBV19; D might be TRBD1 (6 bases). Germline V gives CDR1 LNHDA, CDR2 SQIVND (reference sequence). V shed 3 bases and J shed 3 bases, with 9 bases lying between them. The CDR3 sequence is 13 residues long. The CDR3 DNA sequence: TGTGCCAGTAGTATCAGGGGAGACTACGAGCAGTACTTC. Its translation is CASSIRGDYEQYF.

This clonotype was seen ten or more times. The J gene is TRBJ1-1, the V gene TRBV29-1; TRBD1 matches at 9 bases. With V trimmed by 7 bases and J by 2 bases, 5 bases remained unmatched. CDR3 length equals 13 residues. In germline, CDR1 is SQVTM, CDR2 ANQGSEA. CDR3 residues: CSGRDRANTEAFF. Here the CDR3 DNA reads TGCAGCGGGCGGGACAGGGCTAACACTGAAGCTTTCTTT.

With regard to this clonotype: No conserved phenylalanine or tryptophan ends this CDR3, so it is likely a read error. V is TRBV7-2 and J is TRBJ2-7, with 7 bases aligning to TRBD1. The CDR3 loop spans 14 amino acids. V gave up 4 bases and J gave up 4 bases; unmatched junction bases: 7. Per the germline V gene, CDR1 is SGHTA and CDR2 is FQGNSA. CDR3 in amino acids: CASSSYGTVYEQYS. CDR3 sequence (DNA): TGTGCCAGCAGCTCCTACGGGACAGTGTACGAGCAGTACTCC.

CDR3 sequence (DNA): TGTGCCAGCAGTGGACAGAGAGATCAGCCCCAGCATTTT. This encodes CASSGQRDQPQHF. V and J are TRBV7-2 and TRBJ1-5; weak D call: TRBD1 (6 bases). V lost 6 bases to trimming and J lost 5 bases, with 11 bases between them. From germline, CDR1 is SGHTA and CDR2 FQGNSA. The CDR3 sequence is 13 residues long.

This clonotype was observed a handful of times. The chain's CDR3 is CASSSSGGLQETQYF. The CDR3 coding sequence is TGTGCCAGCAGCTCTAGCGGGGGCCTCCAAGAGACCCAGTACTTC. The chain recombines TRBV7-2 with TRBJ2-5, with TRBD2 identical over 10 bases. This CDR3 is 15 amino acids long. Germline CDR1 reads SGHTA; CDR2 reads FQGNSA. Trimming removed 4 bases from V and 1 base from J; junction bases left unmatched: 3.

This clonotype was seen a few times. The genes are TRBV10-3 and TRBJ2-7; TRBD1 matches 10 bases. Per germline, CDR1 ENHRY and CDR2 SYGVKD. Germline trimming cut 6 bases from V and 3 bases from J; bases unmatched to any gene: 5. The CDR3 loop spans 14 amino acids. This CDR3 is CAISGQGGNYEQYF. Here the CDR3 DNA reads TGTGCCATCAGCGGACAGGGGGGAAACTACGAGCAGTACTTC.

The gene calls are TRBV11-1 and TRBJ1-1; no clear D gene. With 3 bases removed from V and 1 base from J, the gap between germline ends came to 9 bases. The CDR3 runs 14 residues. Germline CDR1 is SGHAT and CDR2 is FQDESV (reference sequence). In DNA, the CDR3 is TGTGCCAGCAGCTTTCTACGTTCGAACACTGAAGCTTTCTTT. Its translation is CASSFLRSNTEAFF.

With respect to this clonotype: A junction end diverges from the germline sequence, so it may reflect a read error. V usage is TRBV7-9 and J usage is TRBJ2-5, with D possibly being TRBD2 (7 bases). The germline V gene encodes CDR1 SEHNR and CDR2 FQNEAQ (reference sequence). The CDR3 runs to 16 residues. The CDR3 region is CASSQGGGTNKETQYF. For the CDR3, the DNA is TGCGCCAGCAGCCAAGGGGGAGGGACTAACAAAGAGACCCAGTACTTC.

Here the CDR3 DNA reads TGTGCCAGCAGCCCCGACAGGGTTCCAGAGACCCAGTACTTC. Protein: CASSPDRVPETQYF. This chain connects TRBV7-9 to TRBJ2-5, with 7 bases that match TRBD1. The CDR3 loop spans 14 amino acids. The germline V gene has CDR1 SEHNR and CDR2 FQNEAQ (reference sequence). V shed 5 bases and J 4 bases; nucleotides not matched to a gene: 7.

The rearrangement joins TRBV20-1 to TRBJ2-2; 8 positions agree with TRBD2. The CDR3 loop spans 15 amino acids. V lost 1 base to trimming and J lost 1 base; unmatched junction nucleotides: 2. From germline, CDR1 is DFQATT and CDR2 SNEGSKA (reference sequence). The CDR3 DNA follows: TGCAGTGCTAGAGGTACTAGCGGGAACACCGGGGAGCTGTTTTTT. Its protein product is CSARGTSGNTGELFF.

This clonotype has ten or more counts. As DNA, the CDR3 is TGTGCCATCAGTGGATTAGGTTGGGACCAGTACTTC. This gives the protein CAISGLGWDQYF. The genes are TRBV10-3 and TRBJ2-5; D gene unclear. V shed 4 bases and J shed 10 bases, with 13 bases lying between them. This CDR3 is built from 12 residues. Germline lookup yields CDR1 ENHRY and CDR2 SYGVKD.

This clonotype showed up many times. The chain recombines TRBV9 with TRBJ2-5, with a weak D call TRBD1 (6 bases). This CDR3 has 15 residues. The V and J ends lost 3 bases and 0 bases respectively, with 12 bases between them. Germline CDR1 and CDR2: SGDLS and YYNGEE. The CDR3 DNA sequence: TGTGCCAGCAGCGCACGAGAGGGGGACCAAGAGACCCAGTACTTC. It encodes CASSAREGDQETQYF. The full variable domain, completed using reference TRBV9 and TRBJ2-5, is DSGVTQTPKHLITATGQRVTLRCSPRSGDLSVYWYQQSLDQGLQFLIQYYNGEERAKGNILERFSAQQFPDLHSELNLSSLELGDSALYFCASSAREGDQETQYFGPGTRLLVL.

This clonotype occurred a few times. It may be a read error: a sequence one base away is much more abundant. This chain uses TRBV20-1 with TRBJ1-1; D ambiguous. CDR1 DFQATT and CDR2 SNEGSKA come from the germline V gene (reference sequence). V was trimmed by 4 bases and J by 0 bases, leaving 9 bases between them. The CDR3 extends over 13 amino acids. The CDR3: CSAMTQMNTEAFF. As DNA, the CDR3 is TGCAGTGCTATGACACAAATGAACACTGAAGCTTTCTTT.

This clonotype was picked up many times. V usage is TRBV5-1 and J usage is TRBJ1-2; TRBD1 matches 8 bases. Per germline, CDR1 SGHRS and CDR2 YFSETQ. Unmatched junction bases numbered 10, after V lost 0 bases and J lost 3 bases. This CDR3 has 17 amino acids. The CDR3 region is CASSLESGGYLDYGYTF. The CDR3 nucleotides are TGCGCCAGCAGCTTGGAGTCAGGGGGCTATTTGGACTATGGCTACACCTTC.

This clonotype has more than one count but fewer than ten. This rearrangement joins TRBV2 to TRBJ2-5; possible D gene TRBD1, 8 bases. Germline V lookup: CDR1 SNHLY, CDR2 FYNNEI. This CDR3 has 15 residues. Trimming took off 5 bases at V and 5 bases at J, with 18 bases between the two ends. The CDR3 loop is CASSSNRGGWETQYF. The CDR3 coding sequence is TGTGCCAGCAGTTCAAACAGGGGGGGGTGGGAGACCCAGTACTTC.

About this clonotype: This could be a read error, since a much larger clone is one nucleotide away. The V gene is TRBV10-3, the J gene TRBJ2-5; TRBD1 matches 10 bases. J lost 1 base, V lost 5 bases, and 4 bases had no gene match. The CDR3 covers 15 residues. The germline V gene has CDR1 ENHRY and CDR2 SYGVKD. CDR3 DNA sequence: TGTGCCATCAGTTCGACAGGGGGCTCCCAAGAGACCCAGTACTTC. It translates to CAISSTGGSQETQYF.

This clonotype was seen more than once but under ten times. V and J are TRBV20-1 and TRBJ1-6; D gene ambiguous. With 3 bases removed from V and 3 bases from J, the gap between germline ends came to 12 bases. CDR1 DFQATT and CDR2 SNEGSKA come from the germline V gene (reference sequence). The CDR3 extends over 15 amino acids. The CDR3 region has the DNA TGCAGTGCTAGTGCGGACTCGCACTATAATTCACCCCTCCACTTT. It specifies CSASADSHYNSPLHF.

This clonotype was counted at least ten times. The CDR3 DNA reads TGTGCTAGTGGTTTGGTACGCAGAGGGGCTTTCTTT. Translation gives CASGLVRRGAFF. The rearrangement uses TRBV12-5 and TRBJ1-1; D remains unclear. Trimming shortened V by 0 bases and J by 11 bases, and 10 bases separated the two germline ends. The germline CDR1 and CDR2 sequences are LGHNT and FRNRAP. The CDR3 extends over 12 amino acids.